Listed below are T cell receptor beta chains from one sample, sequenced in a study of T cells in Graves' hyperthyroidism and ophthalmopathy. TCRdb called the multiplex PCR reads again in MiXCR, with one record for every CDR3 protein. The sample lists around 700,000 distinct CDR3 sequences, about 35% occurring once. Source material: blood. These receptor sequences come from a middle-aged woman with Graves' hyperthyroidism. CDR3s include the opening cysteine and the closing phenylalanine or tryptophan. Fields, in order: V gene, clone size, CDR3 length, D gene, J gene, CDR3 DNA, CDR3 protein. A D gene is named only where the DNA matches it firmly. The size field is filled for only some rows; it gives once, few, many or a size class.

TRBV6-5	NA	16	NA	TRBJ2-7	TGTGCCAGCAGTTACTGGGGGACGGGAAACTCCTACGAGCAGTACTTC	CASSYWGTGNSYEQYF
TRBV9	few	16	NA	TRBJ2-5	TGTGCCAGCAGCCTGCTATCGGGGGACCACCAAGAGACCCAGTACTTC	CASSLLSGDHQETQYF
TRBV12-3/TRBV12-4	NA	17	NA	TRBJ1-3	TGTGCCAGCACCTCGACGGTGGGCCTCTTCTCTGGAAACACCATATATTTT	CASTSTVGLFSGNTIYF
TRBV10-3	NA	15	NA	TRBJ1-1	TGTGCCATCAGTGAGCCAGCCGGCAGTGGCACTGAAGCTTTCTTT	CAISEPAGSGTEAFF
TRBV29-1	NA	10	NA	TRBJ2-5	TGCAGCCCCGAACAAGAGACCCAGTACTTC	CSPEQETQYF
TRBV10-3	many	15	NA	TRBJ1-3	TGTGCCATGGACCCCGACGGGAACTCTGGAAACACCATATATTTT	CAMDPDGNSGNTIYF
TRBV10-3	many	13	NA	TRBJ2-7	TGTGCCATCAGTGAGGGCAACTCCTACGAGCAGTACTTC	CAISEGNSYEQYF
TRBV6-5	many	14	NA	TRBJ1-6	TGTGCCACCTCTAGGGAGGGGGATAATTCACCCCTCCACTTT	CATSREGDNSPLHF
TRBV12-3/TRBV12-4	NA	14	TRBD1	TRBJ1-6	TGTGCCAGCAGTTTGACAGGGAATGTCTCACCCCTCCACTTT	CASSLTGNVSPLHF
TRBV6-1	NA	15	NA	TRBJ1-1	TGTGCCAGCTCTCCCGGGCGACTCTTGAACACTGAAGCTTTCTTT	CASSPGRLLNTEAFF
TRBV10-3	NA	13	NA	TRBJ1-2	TGTGCCATCAGCCTATCCGGCGGCTATGGCTACACCTTC	CAISLSGGYGYTF
TRBV20-1	NA	12	NA	TRBJ1-2	TGCAGTGCTAGAATGGGGGTATATGGCTACACCTTC	CSARMGVYGYTF
TRBV6-2/TRBV6-3	few	12	NA	TRBJ2-7	TGTGCCAGCAGTTACCCCCCGTCGGAGCAGTACTTC	CASSYPPSEQYF
TRBV24-1	many	15	NA	TRBJ1-2	TGTGCCACCAGTCACTTCGCAGGCTCCACATATGGCTACACCTTC	CATSHFAGSTYGYTF
TRBV29-1	many	16	NA	TRBJ2-6	TGCAGCGTTGAGCCTTCAAATCCGGGAGGGGCCAACGTCCTGACTTTC	CSVEPSNPGGANVLTF